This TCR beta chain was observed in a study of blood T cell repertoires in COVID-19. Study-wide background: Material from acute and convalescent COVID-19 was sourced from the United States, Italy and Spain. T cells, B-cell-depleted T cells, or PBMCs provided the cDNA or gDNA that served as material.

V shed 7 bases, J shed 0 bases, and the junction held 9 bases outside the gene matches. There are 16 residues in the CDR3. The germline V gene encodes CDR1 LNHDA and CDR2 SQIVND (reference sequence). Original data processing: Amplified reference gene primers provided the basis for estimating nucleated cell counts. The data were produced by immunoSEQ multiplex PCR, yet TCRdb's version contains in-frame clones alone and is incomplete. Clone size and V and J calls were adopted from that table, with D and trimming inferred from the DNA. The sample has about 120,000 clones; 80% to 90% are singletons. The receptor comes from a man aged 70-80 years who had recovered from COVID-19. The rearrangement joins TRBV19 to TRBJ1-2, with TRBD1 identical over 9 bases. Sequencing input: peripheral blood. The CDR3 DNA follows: TGTGCCAGTACCAAGGGGACAGGGTCAGCTAACTATGGCTACACCTTC. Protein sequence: CASTKGTGSANYGYTF.